This TCR beta chain was profiled in a study of regulatory T cells in long-lasting Graves disease. As for time point: newly diagnosed GD, antithyroid drugs for less than 3 months. Isolated PBMC RNA provided the starting material for the TCR library. This clonotype was recorded many times. Construction of the TCR beta libraries employed iRepertoire HTBI primers in conjunction with Arm-PCR of CDR3 regions. TCRdb reanalysed the multiplex PCR reads using MiXCR and keeps one entry per CDR3 protein. The repertoire holds almost 450,000 distinct CDR3 sequences, about 16% seen once, with approximately 11% in the top ten. Germline V gene data show CDR1 as LGHDT and CDR2 as YNNKEL (reference sequence). V lost 3 bases to trimming and J lost 5 bases; unmatched junction nucleotides: 5. The CDR3 sequence is 15 residues long. Another study also made use of these data, one on T cells in Graves' hyperthyroidism and ophthalmopathy. This second report adds: Patients aged 18 to 65 had newly diagnosed hyperthyroidism of under 2 months' duration. A model of 13 V-J pairs discriminated ophthalmopathy from stable hyperthyroidism.

The genes are TRBV3-1 and TRBJ2-7; 12 positions agree with TRBD2. The sequencing here drew on peripheral blood mononuclear cells (PBMCs), taken at new diagnosis, from a patient treated with antithyroid drugs. The TCR comes from a woman aged 25 to 39 with Graves disease. The CDR3 region has the DNA TGTGCCAGCAGCCAGCGTCTAGCGGGAGGGAACGAGCAGTACTTC. Its translation is CASSQRLAGGNEQYF.